These 24 T cell receptor beta chains were all obtained from the same sample, sequenced in a study of blood T cells in healthy people across ages. With a J-beta primer mix and a sample-barcoded 5' primer, a second PCR ran about 7 to 12 cycles. Each CDR3 protein gets one entry after TCRdb re-called the 5' RACE reads with MiXCR. The sample has 1,800,000 or so distinct CDR3 sequences, about 39% seen once. Material: blood. Source of these receptors: a human donor in good health.

As for this clonotype: One end of the junction fails to match germline, which may point to a read error. J is TRBJ1-2 and V is TRBV7-3, with D perhaps matching TRBD1 (6 bases). CDR3 size: 15 residues. Germline V gene sequence: CDR1 SGHTA, CDR2 FQGTGA. For the CDR3, the DNA is TGTGCCAACAGCTTAATGGGGGGCAACGATCCTGGCTACACCTTC. Translation: CANSLMGGNDPGYTF.

This chain connects TRBV4-2 to TRBJ2-3; no reliable D call. Germline V gene sequence: CDR1 LGHNA, CDR2 YNFKEQ. Between the trimmed V and J ends, which lost 1 base and 2 bases, there was a span of 10 bases. There are 15 residues in the CDR3. This CDR3 is CASSQGESDTDTQYF. As DNA, the CDR3 is TGTGCCAGCAGCCAAGGCGAATCGGACACAGATACGCAGTATTTT.

The chain combines TRBV7-9 with TRBJ1-1, with D possibly matching TRBD1 (6 bases). Trimming shortened V by 1 base and J by 1 base, and 13 bases separated the two germline ends. The CDR3 covers 16 residues. Germline V CDR1 and CDR2: SEHNR, FQNEAQ (reference sequence). This chain's CDR3 is CASSLGVGRGNTEAFF. In nucleotides, the CDR3 is TGTGCCAGCAGCTTAGGGGTGGGCAGGGGGAACACTGAAGCTTTCTTT.

There are a few counts of this clonotype. The rearrangement links TRBV11-2 to TRBJ2-5, with D possibly TRBD1 on 5 matching bases. This CDR3 has 19 residues. Trimming took off 4 bases at V and 4 bases at J, with 28 bases between the two ends. CDR1 is SGHAT, CDR2 FQNNGV, per germline. DNA of the CDR3: TGTGCCAGCAGCTCCCACTTATTGACAGAAGTTAGGTTCCGAGAGACCCAGTACTTC. It yields the protein CASSSHLLTEVRFRETQYF.

This clonotype was counted only a few times. The chain combines TRBV12-3 or TRBV12-4 with TRBJ2-1, with a weak D call TRBD2 (5 bases). This CDR3 contains 13 residues. The ends were cut back, 3 bases at V and 8 bases at J, with 11 bases in the middle. DNA for the CDR3: TGTGCCAGCAGTTTTAATATGAGGGATGAGCAGTTCTTC. Protein sequence: CASSFNMRDEQFF.

This clonotype was observed a handful of times. This chain uses TRBV28 with TRBJ2-4, with D unclear. This CDR3 has 14 residues. The germline CDR1 and CDR2 sequences are MDHEN and SYDVKM. The germline V and J ends were trimmed by 7 bases and 7 bases, with 17 bases remaining between them. For the CDR3, the DNA is TGTGCCAGCACCCGGACCCAAACGAGGAACATTCAGTACTTC. Amino acid sequence: CASTRTQTRNIQYF.

The chain uses TRBV20-1 and TRBJ2-5; TRBD1 agrees at 10 bases. Germline CDR1 DFQATT, CDR2 SNEGSKA (reference sequence). After removal of 1 base from V and 4 bases from J, the junction contained 6 bases not matched to a gene. The CDR3 covers 15 residues. The CDR3 DNA is TGCAGTGCTAGAGTAGGGACAGGGGCTCGAGAGACCCAGTACTTC. Translation gives CSARVGTGARETQYF.

The rearrangement joins TRBV20-1 to TRBJ1-1; perhaps TRBD1 as D (5 bases). This CDR3 has 14 amino acids. Looked up from germline, CDR1 is DFQATT and CDR2 is SNEGSKA (reference sequence). V gave up 0 bases and J gave up 1 base, with 9 bases separating them. The CDR3 region has the DNA TGCAGTGCTAGAGATCAGGGAAAGAACACTGAAGCTTTCTTT. The encoded protein is CSARDQGKNTEAFF.

This clonotype came up a few times. V and J are TRBV4-3 and TRBJ2-7; D may match TRBD1 or TRBD2 (5 bases each). CDR3 length equals 16 residues. Trimming took 4 bases from V and 2 from J, leaving 18 bases between them. The germline gives CDR1 LGHNA, CDR2 YSLEER. This CDR3 is CASSPFRGLGTYEQYF. The CDR3 DNA follows: TGCGCCAGCAGCCCCTTTCGGGGCCTAGGAACCTACGAGCAGTACTTC.

This clonotype was observed once. The chain combines TRBV6-2 or TRBV6-3 with TRBJ1-5; a weak D match, TRBD1 (6 bases). The germline V gene has CDR1 MNHEY and CDR2 SVGEGT. V was clipped by 2 bases and J by 0 bases, with 32 bases between them. The CDR3 consists of 23 residues. The CDR3 region is CASSYLLASTGTPAFYSNQPQHF. The CDR3 DNA follows: TGTGCCAGCAGTTACCTCTTGGCGAGCACCGGGACACCCGCCTTTTATAGCAATCAGCCCCAGCATTTT.

This clonotype was counted a few times. This rearrangement joins TRBV29-1 to TRBJ2-3, with D unresolved. Germline V gives CDR1 SQVTM, CDR2 ANQGSEA. The germline V and J ends were trimmed by 1 base and 5 bases, with 7 bases remaining between them. The CDR3 is 12 amino acids. DNA for the CDR3: TGCAGCGTTGAAGGGCAAGGAGATACGCAGTATTTT. As protein: CSVEGQGDTQYF.

The chain joins TRBV12-3 or TRBV12-4 to TRBJ2-1; possible D gene TRBD1, 7 bases. This CDR3 comprises 15 residues. The ends were cut back, 10 bases at V and 4 bases at J, with 20 bases in the middle. CDR3 residues: CATNPQGGTYNEQFF. In DNA form, the CDR3 reads TGTGCCACCAACCCCCAGGGGGGCACATACAATGAGCAGTTCTTC.

This clonotype showed up just a few times. The CDR3 DNA reads as TGTGCCAGCAGCCAAATTGGGACGCTTGACGAGCAGTACTTC. Its translation is CASSQIGTLDEQYF. The chain uses TRBV4-2 and TRBJ2-7; D may correspond to TRBD1 or TRBD2 (5 bases each). V lost 2 bases, J lost 5 bases, and 13 bases lay in between. Germline V lookup: CDR1 LGHNA, CDR2 YNFKEQ. CDR3 length equals 14 residues.

V usage is TRBV15 and J usage is TRBJ2-5; D gene uncertain. The CDR3 has 18 amino acids. The germline CDR1 and CDR2 sequences are LNHNV and YYDKDF (reference sequence). Deletions cut 1 base from V and 1 base from J, with 19 bases between. Here the CDR3 reads CATSRAPSSANLQETQYF. The DNA of the CDR3 is TGTGCCACCAGCAGAGCCCCTTCCTCAGCTAACCTCCAAGAGACCCAGTACTTC.

The chain links TRBV20-1 to TRBJ2-1, with a weak D call TRBD1 (5 bases). V was clipped by 0 bases and J by 9 bases, with 12 bases between them. CDR3 size: 13 residues. CDR1 is DFQATT and CDR2 is SNEGSKA in the germline V gene (reference sequence). The CDR3 spells CSARDYRTSEQFF. CDR3 DNA: TGCAGTGCTAGAGATTACAGGACGAGTGAGCAGTTCTTC.

The gene calls are TRBV27 and TRBJ1-1, with D hard to call. V was cut by 3 bases and J by 4 bases, with 9 bases left in between. The CDR3 spans 13 residues. The V gene's germline CDR1 is MNHEY and CDR2 SMNVEV (reference sequence). This CDR3 is CASSFGPGTEAFF. DNA of the CDR3: TGTGCCAGCAGTTTTGGACCGGGCACTGAAGCTTTCTTT.

This clonotype showed up just a few times. V is TRBV29-1 and J is TRBJ1-2, with D possibly being TRBD1 (5 bases). Deletions cut 7 bases from V and 3 bases from J, with 12 bases between. The CDR3 extends over 12 amino acids. In germline, CDR1 is SQVTM, CDR2 ANQGSEA. The DNA of the CDR3 is TGCAGCGCGAACGAGGGGTACTATGGCTACACCTTC. Translated: CSANEGYYGYTF.

In this sample, this clonotype turned up a few times. The chain uses TRBV5-1 and TRBJ1-6; 10 bases agree with TRBD1. CDR3 length equals 15 residues. V dropped 5 bases and J dropped 8; count of bases not matched to a gene: 7. Germline CDR1 is SGHRS and CDR2 is YFSETQ. The CDR3 protein is CASSFRQGADSPLHF. The CDR3 bases are TGCGCCAGCAGTTTTCGACAGGGGGCGGATTCACCCCTCCACTTT.

The chain links TRBV7-2 to TRBJ1-2; 10 bases map to TRBD1. With 0 bases clipped from V and 3 bases from J, the junction kept 22 bases outside the gene matches. The CDR3 spans 22 residues. Germline CDR1 and CDR2: SGHTA and FQGNSA. For the CDR3, the DNA is TGTGCCAGCAGCTTAGCGCCGCCTTTCCGAGGGACAGGGGCCCTTTTGGACTATGGCTACACCTTC. It translates to CASSLAPPFRGTGALLDYGYTF.

The chain has TRBV9 and TRBJ2-3; D is unclear. The V end was cut by 3 bases, the J end by 2 bases, with 10 bases between. CDR3 size: 14 residues. In germline, CDR1 is SGDLS, CDR2 YYNGEE. The CDR3 loop reads CASSAQSYTDTQYF. The CDR3 DNA is TGTGCCAGCAGCGCTCAGTCCTACACAGATACGCAGTATTTT.

In its sample, this clonotype was seen many times. The chain is built from TRBV20-1 and TRBJ2-7; TRBD2 matches 14 bases. From germline, CDR1 is DFQATT and CDR2 SNEGSKA (reference sequence). V trimming: 4 bases; J trimming: 0 bases; junction bases outside the gene matches: 8. This CDR3 has 17 residues. In DNA form, the CDR3 reads TGCAGTGCTACCGGGACTAGCGGGGGTCCCGACTCCTACGAGCAGTACTTC. Protein product: CSATGTSGGPDSYEQYF.

The rearrangement links TRBV7-9 to TRBJ2-3; 9 bases agree with TRBD2. The CDR3 length is 16 residues. Germline lookup yields CDR1 SEHNR and CDR2 FQNEAQ (reference sequence). J was trimmed by 0 bases and V by 3 bases; bases with no gene match: 4. The CDR3 region is CASSFRLAESTDTQYF. The CDR3 DNA reads as TGTGCCAGCAGCTTCCGACTAGCGGAGAGCACAGATACGCAGTATTTT.

The chain carries TRBV3-1 and TRBJ1-1; D may be TRBD1 (5 bases). This CDR3 region has 13 residues. Trimming left V 1 base short and J 10 bases short, with 13 bases between. In germline, CDR1 is LGHDT, CDR2 YNNKEL (reference sequence). CDR3 nucleotide sequence: TGTGCCAGCAGCCAAGTTGGGCAGGGAAGAGCTTTCTTT. Its protein is CASSQVGQGRAFF.

This chain connects TRBV29-1 to TRBJ2-1; 9 positions agree with TRBD2. V was clipped by 2 bases and J by 7 bases; unmatched bases: 15. Per germline, CDR1 SQVTM and CDR2 ANQGSEA. The CDR3 runs to 17 residues. The CDR3 protein is CSVEPPFGGLAGNEQFF. The CDR3 DNA is TGCAGCGTTGAACCCCCTTTTGGTGGTCTAGCGGGGAATGAGCAGTTCTTC.